Each of the 13 T cell receptor beta chains below was sequenced from the same sample in a study of CD8 T cells in ankylosing spondylitis. The study, taken as a whole, reports: Apparently characteristic of ankylosing spondylitis blood was a TCR beta motif (roughly eight highly homologous variants).

A single record per CDR3 protein comes from TCRdb applying MiXCR to the 5' RACE reads. Of 100,000 or so distinct CDR3 sequences listed, around 8.3% are singletons. Their target antigens are unknown. Sample: blood, either unsorted or a sorted T cell fraction (not recorded which). The receptors were gathered from a male donor with ankylosing spondylitis.

This clonotype was picked up many times. The rearrangement uses TRBV11-2 and TRBJ2-1; D may be TRBD1 or TRBD2 (5 bases each). The CDR3 sequence is 11 residues long. The V and J ends lost 5 bases and 9 bases respectively, with 8 bases between them. Looked up from germline, CDR1 is SGHAT and CDR2 is FQNNGV. This CDR3 is CASSPGPEQFF. Here the CDR3 DNA reads TGTGCCAGCAGCCCGGGACCTGAGCAGTTCTTC.

This clonotype was counted a few times. The chain has TRBV6-1 and TRBJ2-1; perhaps TRBD1 as D (5 bases). Germline V CDR1 and CDR2: MNHNS, SASEGT. Between the trimmed V and J ends, which lost 5 bases and 9 bases, there was a span of 20 bases. The CDR3 loop spans 15 amino acids. The CDR3, as DNA: TGTGCCAGCAGTACCTTTGGTGGGGTTAGGGGTGAGCAGTTCTTC. Residues: CASSTFGGVRGEQFF.

This clonotype was seen at least ten times. The rearrangement joins TRBV7-9 to TRBJ2-1; D is uncertain. The CDR3 is 15 residues long. Looked up from germline, CDR1 is SEHNR and CDR2 is FQNEAQ (reference sequence). V was pared by 5 bases and J by 0 bases, with 11 bases between. CDR3 residues: CASSPDRSSYNEQFF. CDR3 bases: TGTGCCAGCAGCCCAGACCGGAGCTCCTACAATGAGCAGTTCTTC.

The chain links TRBV20-1 to TRBJ1-1; possible D gene TRBD1, 5 bases. The germline V and J ends were trimmed by 0 bases and 0 bases, with 11 bases remaining between them. Germline V gene sequence: CDR1 DFQATT, CDR2 SNEGSKA (reference sequence). This CDR3 is built from 15 residues. DNA of the CDR3: TGCAGTGCTAGAGATGATCGGGGCATGAACACTGAAGCTTTCTTT. It codes for CSARDDRGMNTEAFF.

This clonotype was found many times. The rearrangement joins TRBV12-3 or TRBV12-4 to TRBJ2-3; TRBD2 might be the D (6 bases). Trimming took off 1 base at V and 2 bases at J, with 13 bases between the two ends. The CDR3 spans 16 residues. CDR3 nucleotide sequence: TGTGCCAGCAGTTTAGGAGGAGGGTACCTCACAGATACGCAGTATTTT. Its translation: CASSLGGGYLTDTQYF.

This chain joins TRBV11-1 and TRBJ2-6, with 7 bases aligning to TRBD1. J was trimmed by 0 bases and V by 4 bases; bases with no gene match: 12. CDR3 length: 19 residues. Germline-derived CDR1 and CDR2 are SGHAT and FQDESV (reference sequence). The CDR3 DNA is TGTGCCAGCAGCTCCTCGCTGACAGGGTCCTCCTCTGGGGCCAACGTCCTGACTTTC. Translation gives CASSSSLTGSSSGANVLTF.

This chain connects TRBV12-3 or TRBV12-4 to TRBJ2-3; no clear D. The CDR3 extends over 15 amino acids. Trimming cost V 1 base and J 2 bases, with 10 bases left between them. CDR3 in amino acids: CASSLEDHLTDTQYF. The DNA of the CDR3 is TGTGCCAGCAGTTTAGAGGACCACCTCACAGATACGCAGTATTTT.

This clonotype was picked up a small number of times. This chain joins TRBV11-2 and TRBJ2-5; perhaps TRBD1 as D (6 bases). Between the trimmed V and J ends, which lost 2 bases and 0 bases, there was a span of 13 bases. The CDR3 loop spans 16 amino acids. The germline V gene encodes CDR1 SGHAT and CDR2 FQNNGV. Here the CDR3 reads CASSLMLTGNQETQYF. In DNA, the CDR3 is TGTGCCAGCAGCTTAATGTTGACAGGCAACCAAGAGACCCAGTACTTC.

CDR3 sequence: CSARDYHFGNQYF. CDR3 coding DNA: TGCAGTGCTCGGGACTACCATTTCGGGAACCAGTACTTC. The chain is built from TRBV20-1 and TRBJ2-5; TRBD2 agrees at 7 bases. The CDR3 spans 13 residues. CDR1 and CDR2 (germline): DFQATT, SNEGSKA (reference sequence). V was pared by 5 bases and J by 10 bases, with 13 bases of the junction left unmatched.

This clonotype was counted ten times or more. In DNA form, the CDR3 reads TGTGCCAGTAGTATAGGGGACAGGGACTGGAGTACTGAAGCTTTCTTT. Encoded protein: CASSIGDRDWSTEAFF. The chain links TRBV19 to TRBJ1-1, with 9 bases aligning to TRBD1. This CDR3 contains 16 residues. The germline V gene encodes CDR1 LNHDA and CDR2 SQIVND (reference sequence). V dropped 1 base and J dropped 5; count of bases not matched to a gene: 8.

On this clonotype itself: One base away lies a much larger clone, so this may be a sequencing read error. CDR3 DNA: TGTGCCACCAGTGAAGGGACAGGGGGCTACTACGAGCAGTACTTC. Translated: CATSEGTGGYYEQYF. The V and J genes are TRBV24-1 and TRBJ2-7; 12 bases align to TRBD1. CDR3 length: 15 amino acids. With V trimmed by 4 bases and J by 3 bases, 3 bases remained unmatched. Germline-derived CDR1 and CDR2 are KGHDR and SFDVKD.

This clonotype was observed many times. The chain joins TRBV27 to TRBJ2-1, with TRBD1 matching 8 bases. The J segment lost 14 bases and the V segment lost 6 bases, leaving 6 bases of the junction unmatched. The CDR3 totals 11 residues. The germline gives CDR1 MNHEY, CDR2 SMNVEV (reference sequence). Here the CDR3 reads CASSRRGREFF. The CDR3 DNA is TGTGCCAGCAGCCGCAGGGGGCGGGAGTTCTTC.

This clonotype showed up just a few times. This chain joins TRBV30 and TRBJ1-2; D might be TRBD1 (6 bases). The CDR3 is 14 residues long. The V end was cut by 5 bases, the J end by 7 bases, with 20 bases between. Germline V gene sequence: CDR1 GTSNPN, CDR2 SVGIG (reference sequence). CDR3 coding DNA: TGTGCCTGGGAGGACAGTCTGGAGGCGGGTGGCTACACCTTC. Translated: CAWEDSLEAGGYTF.